Listed below are T cell receptor beta chains from one sample, sequenced in a study of T cell repertoires in cytomegalovirus infection. TCRdb re-called the reads through MiXCR, storing one row per CDR3 protein. The table lists about 74,000 distinct CDR3 sequences, approximately 30% of them singletons. What these receptors recognize is not known. The specimen comprised CD8+ T cells from cultured PBMCs, sampled from culture after CMV antigen stimulation. The receptors stem from a human donor in good health (CMV status not recorded). Some clones in this sample may be carry-over from other donors' samples. Both conserved end residues are part of each CDR3. A D gene is named only where the DNA matches it firmly. Rows give clone size only sometimes, using once, few, many, or a class for an expanded clone.

cdr3_nt | cdr3_aa | clone_size | j_call | d_call | v_call
TGTGCCAGCAGGGGCAGGTCAAATGAGCAGTTCTTC | CASRGRSNEQFF | NA | TRBJ2-1 | NA | TRBV27
TGTGCCAGCAGCCCCGGACAGGGGGCGCTCACTGAAGCTTTCTTT | CASSPGQGALTEAFF | NA | TRBJ1-1 | TRBD1 | TRBV7-2
TGTGCCAGCGCCGAGGACAGGTTGACTTCTTCACCCCTCCACTTT | CASAEDRLTSSPLHF | NA | TRBJ1-6 | TRBD1 | TRBV6-6
TGTGCCACAGCGCAGACCTGGACAGGGCCTAATGAAAAACTGTTTTTT | CATAQTWTGPNEKLFF | NA | TRBJ1-4 | TRBD1 | TRBV12-3/TRBV12-4
TGTGCCAGCAGTTTAGGGCAGATATACAATGAGCAGTTCTTC | CASSLGQIYNEQFF | NA | TRBJ2-1 | NA | TRBV28
TGTGCCAGCAGCCAAGAAGGGAGCGTGTACAATGAGCAGTTCTTC | CASSQEGSVYNEQFF | few | TRBJ2-1 | NA | TRBV7-6
TGCGCCAGCAGCCAAGACGCGGACAGGGGTTATGGGGAGCTGTTTTTT | CASSQDADRGYGELFF | many | TRBJ2-2 | TRBD1 | TRBV4-3
TGTGCCAGCAGCTCCACCGACCGCTTCAATGAGCAGTTCTTC | CASSSTDRFNEQFF | NA | TRBJ2-1 | NA | TRBV13
TGCAGTGCGCCATGGGGGTACACTGAAGCTTTCTTT | CSAPWGYTEAFF | NA | TRBJ1-1 | NA | TRBV20-1
TGCAGTGCTAGAGACGGGGCGACCTCCTACGAGCAGTACTTC | CSARDGATSYEQYF | NA | TRBJ2-7 | NA | TRBV20-1
TGTGCCAGCAGCTCACTGGAGGGGTACCCAAGTTCTGGGGCCAACGTCCTGACTTTC | CASSSLEGYPSSGANVLTF | few | TRBJ2-6 | NA | TRBV7-9
TGTGCCGTCCAGGGGGGAGTAGCGTCCTCCTACGAGCAGTACTTC | CAVQGGVASSYEQYF | few | TRBJ2-7 | NA | TRBV6-1
TGTGCCAGCAGCTCGCCAGGGACAGTGAGGACTAATGAAAAACTGTTTTTT | CASSSPGTVRTNEKLFF | NA | TRBJ1-4 | TRBD1 | TRBV7-2
TGTGCCAGCAGCGTAGTCGGGGGAATTACCTACAATGAGCAGTTCTTC | CASSVVGGITYNEQFF | many | TRBJ2-1 | NA | TRBV9
TGTGCCAGCAGTTCCCGCTATGGCTACACCTTC | CASSSRYGYTF | few | TRBJ1-2 | NA | TRBV12-3/TRBV12-4
TGTGCCAGCAGTTTGATGCAGGGGGGGGATTCACCCCTCCACTTT | CASSLMQGGDSPLHF | NA | TRBJ1-6 | TRBD1 | TRBV6-1
TGTGCCAGCAGCTTTGCGGGGCGCGCATACGAGCAGTACTTC | CASSFAGRAYEQYF | few | TRBJ2-7 | NA | TRBV11-1
TGTGCCAGCAGTTCCCCCAGGACAGGAAACGACTATGGCTACACCTTC | CASSSPRTGNDYGYTF | many | TRBJ1-2 | TRBD1 | TRBV5-5
TGTGCCAGCACCTCCGTGGCAGGGGAGACCCAGTACTTC | CASTSVAGETQYF | NA | TRBJ2-5 | NA | TRBV28
TGTGCCAGCAGTAAGACCGGGACAGGGGACAATGAGCAGTTCTTC | CASSKTGTGDNEQFF | many | TRBJ2-1 | TRBD1 | TRBV7-9
TGTGCCAGCAGTTCGAGGACTAGCGGGGCGACAGATACGCAGTATTTT | CASSSRTSGATDTQYF | NA | TRBJ2-3 | TRBD2 | TRBV6-5
TGTGCCAGCAGTCTAGGTGGCCCTGGAACTGAAGCTTTCTTT | CASSLGGPGTEAFF | NA | TRBJ1-1 | NA | TRBV27
TGTGCCAGCAGCCTTAATCAGGGTAAAGGCACTGAAGCTTTCTTT | CASSLNQGKGTEAFF | NA | TRBJ1-1 | NA | TRBV11-2